The 2 T cell receptor beta chains given below trace back to one sample, sequenced in a study of cytomegalovirus exposure and HLA in healthy donors. The PCR ran on 60 Vbeta and 13 Jbeta primers. The method was immunoSEQ multiplex PCR; TCRdb's version includes in-frame clones alone and lacks a portion of them. The sample carries roughly 170,000 clones, 65% to 90% recorded once. The sequenced sample consisted of PBMCs. The receptors originated from a girl aged 2-9 years in good health and CMV-seropositive.

V is TRBV4-2 and J is TRBJ2-1; 10 bases fit TRBD2. V lost 0 bases to trimming and J lost 7 bases; unmatched junction nucleotides: 12. This CDR3 comprises 18 residues. The germline V gene encodes CDR1 LGHNA and CDR2 YNFKEQ. The CDR3 region has the DNA TGTGCCAGCAGCCAAGATGTGTGGTCTAGCGGGGGTGGAAATGAGCAGTTCTTC. Protein: CASSQDVWSSGGGNEQFF.

This chain joins TRBV30 and TRBJ1-1, with D possibly matching TRBD1 (5 bases). The V gene's germline CDR1 is GTSNPN and CDR2 SVGIG (reference sequence). Trimming shortened V by 0 bases and J by 5 bases, and 10 bases separated the two germline ends. The CDR3 runs 13 residues. The CDR3 bases are TGTGCCTGGAGTGTAGGGGTGGGGACTGAAGCTTTCTTT. Amino acids: CAWSVGVGTEAFF. Based on the CDR3 plus reference TRBV30 and TRBJ1-1, the full variable domain is SQTIHQWPATLVQPVGSPLSLECTVEGTSNPNLYWYRQAAGRGLQLLFYSVGIGQISSEVPQNLSASRPQDRQFILSSKKLLLSDSGFYLCAWSVGVGTEAFFGQGTRLTVV.